A selection of T cell receptor beta chains follows, all from one sample in a study of blood T cell repertoires in COVID-19. Generated by immunoSEQ multiplex PCR, the TCRdb table keeps only in-frame clones and is missing some. This sample carries 150,000 or so clones, approximately 70% of them seen once, and the ten largest clones take 1.5% to 2%. The source material was peripheral blood. Receptors were obtained from a woman aged 70-85 years with acute or convalescent COVID-19. The CDR3 runs from the conserved cysteine through the conserved F or W. A D gene is named only where the DNA matches it firmly. Expanded clones are given a class, and other clones once, few, many or no size at all.

length	V	J	size	D	CDR3	DNA
15	TRBV5-6	TRBJ2-2	.	.	CASSTLGANTGELFF	TGTGCCAGCAGCACGCTAGGGGCCAACACCGGGGAGCTGTTTTTT
13	TRBV2	TRBJ2-1	.	.	CASRSRTYNEQFF	TGTGCCAGTCGGAGTAGGACCTACAATGAGCAGTTCTTC
16	TRBV6-1	TRBJ1-5	.	.	CASSKAMLGGNQPQHF	TGTGCCAGCAGTAAAGCTATGTTGGGAGGCAATCAGCCCCAGCATTTT
15	TRBV16	TRBJ1-2	.	TRBD1	CASSSRTGANYGYTF	TGTGCCAGCAGCTCTAGAACAGGGGCCAACTATGGCTACACCTTC
18	TRBV12-5	TRBJ1-5	once	TRBD1	CASGLVHVGGTGAQPQHF	TGTGCTAGTGGTTTGGTCCACGTTGGGGGGACAGGGGCTCAGCCCCAGCATTTT
13	TRBV6-5	TRBJ2-4	.	TRBD1	CASSSGTGNIQYF	TGTGCCAGCAGTTCCGGGACAGGGAACATTCAGTACTTC
17	TRBV28	TRBJ1-2	.	TRBD1	CASSTLLPGQGNYGYTF	TGTGCCAGCAGTACTCTACTCCCGGGACAGGGGAACTATGGCTACACCTTC
14	TRBV5-1	TRBJ2-5	.	TRBD1	CASRPTGEIETQYF	TGCGCCAGCCGTCCCACAGGGGAGATCGAGACCCAGTACTTC
15	TRBV9	TRBJ2-7	.	TRBD2	CASSVSGGAKNEQYF	TGTGCCAGCAGCGTGAGCGGGGGGGCTAAGAACGAGCAGTACTTC
14	TRBV12-5	TRBJ1-6	.	.	CASVWTVSESPLHF	TGTGCTAGTGTTTGGACAGTATCAGAATCACCCCTCCACTTT
15	TRBV7-3	TRBJ2-3	.	TRBD2	CASSLTGLAPDTQYF	TGTGCCAGCAGCCTTACTGGACTAGCCCCAGATACGCAGTATTTT
17	TRBV15	TRBJ2-3	.	TRBD1	CATSRDGTGGRGDTQYF	TGTGCCACCAGCAGAGATGGCACAGGGGGTCGGGGAGATACGCAGTATTTT
17	TRBV9	TRBJ1-3	once	TRBD1	CASSVSGTGISGNTIYF	TGTGCCAGCAGCGTATCCGGGACAGGGATCTCTGGAAACACCATATATTTT
16	TRBV25-1	TRBJ2-5	once	TRBD2	CASTKRAGGRSETQYF	TGTGCCAGCACGAAGAGGGCGGGAGGGCGTAGCGAGACCCAGTACTTC
15	TRBV3-1/TRBV3-2	TRBJ1-1	once	.	CASSQEWRANTEAFF	TGTGCCAGCAGCCAAGAATGGAGGGCGAACACTGAAGCTTTCTTT
18	TRBV11-2	TRBJ2-3	.	.	CASSSEGQRASFTDTQYF	TGTGCCAGCAGCTCCGAGGGGCAGCGGGCCTCCTTCACAGATACGCAGTATTTT
15	TRBV6-1	TRBJ2-1	.	TRBD2	CASSEGGGRYNEQFF	TGTGCCAGCAGTGAAGGCGGGGGGCGGTACAATGAGCAGTTCTTC
15	TRBV12-5	TRBJ2-5	.	TRBD2	CASGLGLAGGETQYF	TGTGCTAGTGGTTTGGGACTAGCGGGGGGAGAGACCCAGTACTTC
15	TRBV6-1	TRBJ1-4	.	TRBD1	CASSEATGATEKLFF	TGTGCCAGCAGTGAAGCGACAGGGGCGACTGAAAAACTGTTTTTT
15	TRBV7-2	TRBJ2-3	.	TRBD1	CASSPTGQGTDTQYF	TGTGCCAGCAGCCCTACCGGACAGGGCACAGATACGCAGTATTTT
16	TRBV4-2	TRBJ2-5	once	.	CASSQELRGNQETQYF	TGTGCCAGCAGCCAAGAGTTAAGGGGAAACCAAGAGACCCAGTACTTC
13	TRBV6-5	TRBJ1-1	.	TRBD1	CASNRTGGTEAFF	TGTGCCAGCAATCGGACAGGGGGCACTGAAGCTTTCTTT
16	TRBV7-2	TRBJ2-3	.	.	CASSLRGGYSTDTQYF	TGTGCCAGCAGCTTAAGGGGCGGTTACAGCACAGATACGCAGTATTTT
12	TRBV11-2	TRBJ2-2	few	.	CASSFQTGELFF	TGTGCCAGCAGCTTCCAGACCGGGGAGCTGTTTTTT
15	TRBV19	TRBJ2-3	.	TRBD1	CASSLTGFSTDTQYF	TGTGCCAGTAGCCTGACAGGGTTCAGCACAGATACGCAGTATTTT
17	TRBV4-1	TRBJ2-3	.	TRBD1	CASSQAGTGGGTDTQYF	TGCGCCAGCAGCCAAGCGGGGACAGGGGGTGGCACAGATACGCAGTATTTT
16	TRBV4-3	TRBJ1-6	.	.	CASSQADTVIDSPLHF	TGCGCCAGCAGCCAAGCCGATACAGTTATAGATTCACCCCTCCACTTT
15	TRBV19	TRBJ2-5	once	.	CASSIDGQNGETQYF	TGTGCCAGTAGTATAGACGGCCAGAACGGGGAGACCCAGTACTTC
15	TRBV28	TRBJ1-1	.	TRBD1	CASVPGGLKDTEAFF	TGTGCCAGCGTACCAGGGGGTCTGAAGGACACTGAAGCTTTCTTT
15	TRBV19	TRBJ1-2	.	TRBD1	CASSPGTGAYYGYTF	TGTGCCAGTAGTCCTGGGACAGGGGCATACTATGGCTACACCTTC
14	TRBV7-2	TRBJ2-5	.	TRBD1	CASSPTGGSETQYF	TGTGCCAGCAGCCCAACAGGGGGTTCGGAGACCCAGTACTTC
15	TRBV9	TRBJ2-1	.	.	CASSVQTTPGNEQFF	TGTGCCAGCAGCGTCCAGACTACCCCCGGCAATGAGCAGTTCTTC
16	TRBV18	TRBJ1-3	.	.	CASSPSQGKTGRTIYF	TGTGCCAGCTCACCATCACAGGGAAAGACTGGGAGAACCATATATTTT
12	TRBV7-2	TRBJ1-4	.	.	CASSLDTGKLFF	TGTGCCAGCAGCTTGGACACGGGAAAACTGTTTTTT
16	TRBV14	TRBJ2-5	.	TRBD2	CASSPRTSPYQETQYF	TGTGCCAGCAGCCCCCGGACTAGCCCGTACCAAGAGACCCAGTACTTC
14	TRBV28	TRBJ2-1	.	.	CASSLKTVFDEQFF	TGTGCCAGCAGTTTAAAGACAGTATTCGATGAGCAGTTCTTC
14	TRBV6-5	TRBJ1-1	few	.	CARWGEQGGTEAFF	TGTGCCAGGTGGGGGGAACAGGGAGGGACTGAAGCTTTCTTT
15	TRBV6-4	TRBJ2-1	.	TRBD2	CASHLLAGSYNEQFF	TGTGCCAGTCATTTACTAGCGGGCTCCTACAATGAGCAGTTCTTC
16	TRBV5-6	TRBJ2-5	.	TRBD2	CASSLTSGRAWETQYF	TGTGCCAGCAGCCTGACTAGCGGGAGGGCCTGGGAGACCCAGTACTTC
13	TRBV5-1	TRBJ1-2	.	TRBD1	CASSLQGERGYTF	TGCGCCAGCAGCTTGCAGGGGGAGAGGGGCTACACCTTC
16	TRBV19	TRBJ2-2	.	.	CASSPNLATNTGELFF	TGTGCCAGTAGTCCCAATCTAGCCACGAACACCGGGGAGCTGTTTTTT
13	TRBV3-1/TRBV3-2	TRBJ2-4	.	.	CASSQEGENIQYF	TGTGCCAGCAGCCAAGAAGGGGAAAACATTCAGTACTTC
13	TRBV19	TRBJ1-2	.	.	CASSLEGNYGYTF	TGTGCCAGCTCCCTTGAGGGTAACTATGGCTACACCTTC
20	TRBV12-5	TRBJ2-6	.	.	CASGLDPRGVILSGANVLTF	TGTGCTAGTGGTTTGGACCCGCGGGGAGTCATCCTCTCTGGGGCCAACGTCCTGACTTTC
10	TRBV6-5	TRBJ2-7	.	.	CASRYYEQYF	TGTGCCAGCAGGTACTACGAGCAGTACTTC
13	TRBV11-2	TRBJ1-2	.	.	CASSLEPHTGYTF	TGTGCCAGCAGCTTAGAGCCACACACCGGCTACACCTTC
16	TRBV9	TRBJ1-4	.	.	CASSVTPGTGGEKLFF	TGTGCCAGCAGCGTAACCCCGGGCACAGGTGGGGAAAAACTGTTTTTT
13	TRBV7-8	TRBJ2-7	once	TRBD1	CASSFDRGAEQYF	TGTGCCAGCAGCTTCGACAGGGGTGCCGAGCAGTACTTC
14	TRBV14	TRBJ2-1	.	.	CASSQNYPYNEQFF	TGTGCCAGCAGCCAAAACTATCCCTACAATGAGCAGTTCTTC
15	TRBV6-1	TRBJ1-1	few	.	CASSEVLQYNTEAFF	TGTGCCAGCAGTGAAGTCCTACAGTATAACACTGAAGCTTTCTTT
19	TRBV6-2/TRBV6-3	TRBJ2-3	.	TRBD2	CASSRDIRRGTSITDTQYF	TGTGCCAGCAGCCGGGACATCCGAAGAGGGACTAGCATAACAGATACGCAGTATTTT
13	TRBV28	TRBJ2-5	once	.	CASIPGGMETQYF	TGTGCCAGCATCCCTGGCGGGATGGAGACCCAGTACTTC
14	TRBV18	TRBJ2-2	few	.	CASSPIDNTGELFF	TGTGCCAGCTCACCAATAGATAACACCGGGGAGCTGTTTTTT
18	TRBV4-3	TRBJ1-2	few	TRBD1	CASSQVRFRTGGAYGYTF	TGCGCCAGCAGCCAAGTTAGGTTCCGGACAGGGGGCGCGTATGGCTACACCTTC
13	TRBV15	TRBJ2-7	.	.	CATSRVGAYEQYF	TGTGCCACCAGCAGGGTAGGGGCCTACGAGCAGTACTTC